This T cell receptor (beta chain) was recorded in a study of CD8 T cells in Susac syndrome. Study summary: Sequenced Susac syndrome patients included more than five with clinically active disease and about eight in remission. Patients with Susac syndrome were therapy-naive, on corticosteroids, or on intravenous immunoglobulin alone at blood draw.

The authors carried out high-throughput sequencing of TCR beta. They applied it to CD8+ and CD4+ T cells obtained from blood. This CDR3 contains 13 residues. Looked up from germline, CDR1 is SGHDN and CDR2 is FVKESK. Deletions cut 4 bases from V and 6 bases from J, with 13 bases between. The RNA input was roughly 0.45 to 1 ug, and it was reverse transcribed with random hexamers. Via MiXCR, TCRdb re-called the immunoSEQ multiplex PCR reads, giving one row per CDR3 protein. The sample includes 75,000 or so distinct CDR3 sequences, over 85% of them seen just once. This clonotype occurred once. As yet, its antigen is unknown. Overall study results and limits: Susac-specific public clones in total CD8+ repertoires numbered approximately 17; in CD8+ TEMRA repertoires, they numbered several.

This TCR came from a human donor with Susac syndrome. This sequence joins TRBV14 and TRBJ2-7; D remains unclear. The sample consisted of CD8+ T cells from PBMCs. The CDR3 is CASSPIIGSEQYF. CDR3 nucleotides: TGTGCCAGCAGCCCCATCATTGGCTCCGAGCAGTACTTC.